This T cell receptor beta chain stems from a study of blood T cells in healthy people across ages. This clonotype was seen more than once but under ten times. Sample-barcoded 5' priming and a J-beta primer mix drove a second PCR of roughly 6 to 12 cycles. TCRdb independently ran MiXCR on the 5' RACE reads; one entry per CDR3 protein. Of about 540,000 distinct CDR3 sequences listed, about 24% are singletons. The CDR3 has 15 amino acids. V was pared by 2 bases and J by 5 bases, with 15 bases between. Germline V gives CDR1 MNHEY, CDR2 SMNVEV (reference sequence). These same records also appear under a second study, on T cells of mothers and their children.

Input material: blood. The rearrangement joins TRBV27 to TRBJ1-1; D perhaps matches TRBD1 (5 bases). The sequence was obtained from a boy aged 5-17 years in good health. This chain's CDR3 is CASSLGRGSGTEAFF. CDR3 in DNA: TGTGCCAGCAGTTTAGGGCGGGGGTCTGGAACTGAAGCTTTCTTT.